These 10 T cell receptor beta chains originate from one sample sequenced in a study of blood T cell repertoires in COVID-19. Measured with immunoSEQ multiplex PCR; TCRdb has only the in-frame clones, and not every one. There are 150,000 to 200,000 clones in the sample; 89% occur only once, and around 7% lies in the top ten. Sample: peripheral blood. The receptor set was obtained from a middle-aged man with acute or convalescent COVID-19.

J is TRBJ2-3 and V is TRBV5-3, with 13 bases identical to TRBD2. TRBV5-3 is an ORF, and what it does is uncertain. Trimming cost V 5 bases and J 1 base; bases outside gene matches: 7. CDR3 length: 17 residues. CDR3 sequence (DNA): TGTGCCAGAAGTTCTCGGACTAGCGGGGGTCGCACAGATACGCAGTATTTT. Its protein product is CARSSRTSGGRTDTQYF.

The rearrangement joins TRBV9 to TRBJ2-2, with TRBD2 matching over 8 bases. The V and J ends lost 0 bases and 8 bases, in that order; junction bases with no gene match: 6. Per germline, CDR1 SGDLS and CDR2 YYNGEE. The CDR3 is 15 amino acids. CDR3 in amino acids: CASSVGISGDGELFF. The CDR3 DNA reads TGTGCCAGCAGCGTAGGGATTAGCGGGGATGGGGAGCTGTTTTTT.

The rearrangement links TRBV28 to TRBJ2-2; 10 nucleotides match TRBD1. The J segment lost 5 bases and the V segment lost 4 bases, leaving 7 bases of the junction unmatched. This CDR3 comprises 16 residues. CDR1 is MDHEN and CDR2 is SYDVKM in the germline V gene. CDR3 in amino acids: CASSSPGQGGTGELFF. The CDR3 nucleotides read TGTGCCAGCAGTTCACCCGGACAGGGGGGTACCGGGGAGCTGTTTTTT. Complete variable domain (other parts from reference TRBV28 and TRBJ2-2): DVKVTQSSRYLVKRTGEKVFLECVQDMDHENMFWYRQDPGLGLRLIYFSYDVKMKEKGDIPEGYSVSREKKERFSLILESASTNQTSMYLCASSSPGQGGTGELFFGEGSRLTVL.

The DNA for the CDR3 is TGTGCTAGTGGTTTGGAGACTAGCGACATCTTCACTAGCACAGATACGCAGTATTTT. It encodes CASGLETSDIFTSTDTQYF. The chain carries TRBV12-5 and TRBJ2-3; 8 nucleotides align to TRBD2. The ends lost 1 base at V and 0 bases at J; junction bases unmatched: 12. Germline CDR1 LGHNT, CDR2 FRNRAP. CDR3 length: 19 residues.

The chain carries TRBV11-2 and TRBJ2-5; 15 positions match TRBD2. The V and J ends lost 1 base and 4 bases, in that order; junction bases with no gene match: 7. Per the germline V gene, CDR1 is SGHAT and CDR2 is FQNNGV. CDR3 size: 18 residues. The DNA for the CDR3 is TGTGCCAGCAGCTTAGGGACTAGCGGGGGGGCGCGGGGAGAGACCCAGTACTTC. Translating it yields CASSLGTSGGARGETQYF.

The chain uses TRBV5-1 and TRBJ1-2; 10 bases match TRBD1. CDR3 length: 14 amino acids. The germline V gene has CDR1 SGHRS and CDR2 YFSETQ. The junction had 6 bases not matched to a gene; V was cut back by 4 bases and J by 6 bases. CDR3 sequence (DNA): TGCGCCAGCAGCAAGGGACAGGGGATCGATGGCTACACCTTC. This sequence encodes CASSKGQGIDGYTF.

The chain uses TRBV30 and TRBJ1-2; D ambiguous. Trimming left V 5 bases short and J 4 bases short, with 8 bases between. The CDR3 totals 11 residues. The V gene's germline CDR1 is GTSNPN and CDR2 SVGIG (reference sequence). The CDR3: CAWDLGYGYTF. The CDR3, as DNA: TGTGCCTGGGACCTCGGCTATGGCTACACCTTC.

The chain is built from TRBV7-2 and TRBJ2-7; tentatively, D is TRBD1 (5 bases). V lost 3 bases and J lost 3, with 12 bases in between. Germline lookup yields CDR1 SGHTA and CDR2 FQGNSA. The CDR3 contains 14 residues. CDR3 sequence: CASSFGRAVYEQYF. CDR3 coding DNA: TGTGCCAGCAGCTTCGGCAGGGCGGTCTACGAGCAGTACTTC.

V and J are TRBV6-1 and TRBJ1-5, with D perhaps matching TRBD1 (6 bases). In germline, CDR1 is MNHNS, CDR2 SASEGT. This CDR3 is built from 17 residues. V was clipped by 3 bases and J by 0 bases, with 15 bases between them. DNA of the CDR3: TGTGCCAGCAGTGAGGGGGCTTGGACAGATAGCAATCAGCCCCAGCATTTT. It encodes CASSEGAWTDSNQPQHF.

The chain links TRBV2 to TRBJ1-2, with 7 bases identical to TRBD1. With V trimmed by 7 bases and J by 4 bases, 6 bases remained unmatched. The CDR3 spans 13 residues. Germline V gene lookup returns CDR1 SNHLY and CDR2 FYNNEI. This CDR3 is CASTKRGPYGYTF. DNA of the CDR3: TGTGCCAGCACAAAAAGGGGGCCCTATGGCTACACCTTC.